In this sample, the clone carrying this T cell receptor beta chain turned up many times. Its antigen is not known. This sample is drawn from a study of T cells in Graves' hyperthyroidism and ophthalmopathy. The study's findings and limits: Ophthalmopathy, as predicted by the model, came a median about seven months after the prediction.

Graves' hyperthyroidism is called stable when ophthalmopathy does not progress within 18 months. The CDR3 regions of TCR beta were amplified from RNA transcripts. The study used the HTBI primer set for a first-round RT-PCR of the TCR CDR3. TCRdb re-analysed the multiplex PCR reads in MiXCR, keeping a single row per CDR3 protein. This sample has around 300,000 distinct CDR3 sequences; 14% occur once, and the top ten carry around 23%. From germline, CDR1 is MNHEY and CDR2 SMNVEV (reference sequence). The CDR3 sequence is 15 residues long. V was shortened by 8 bases and J by 0 bases, with 16 bases between the two germline ends.

This clonotype originated in a woman in her twenties or thirties with Graves' hyperthyroidism. The sample consisted of blood. The chain recombines TRBV27 with TRBJ2-5; either TRBD1 or TRBD2 may supply D (6 bases each). The CDR3 region is CASGGGGTYQETQYF. The CDR3 nucleotides read TGTGCCAGCGGTGGAGGGGGGACCTACCAAGAGACCCAGTACTTC.